Listed below are T cell receptor beta chains from one sample, sequenced in a study of blood T cell repertoires in COVID-19. Profiled with immunoSEQ multiplex PCR; TCRdb holds only in-frame clones, not every one. The data contain fewer than 350,000 clones, 81% of them seen just once; the ten biggest clones take up roughly 2.9%. Sequenced sample: peripheral blood. These TCRs come from a woman in her sixties or seventies with active or convalescent COVID-19. Each CDR3 is given with its conserved first and last residue. Fields, in order: D gene, J gene, clone size, V gene, CDR3 DNA, CDR3 protein. The D gene is left open where the match is weak. Clone size is shown for a subset of rows, as once, few, many or a class of expanded clone.

>TRBD1|TRBJ1-2|.|TRBV6-5
TGTGCCAGCAGTTACTGGAGGGGGCCAGACTATGGCTACACCTTC
CASSYWRGPDYGYTF
>.|TRBJ2-2|.|TRBV5-6
TGTGCCAGCAGCTTGGTCAGGGACATATCCTTCACCGGGGAGCTGTTTTTT
CASSLVRDISFTGELFF
>.|TRBJ1-4|.|TRBV7-9
TGTGCCAGCAGACAGGGCAGGATAGAAAAACTGTTTTTT
CASRQGRIEKLFF
>.|TRBJ2-1|.|TRBV7-2
TGTGCCAGCAGCTTTCGACAGTCGCAGAACAATGAGCAGTTCTTC
CASSFRQSQNNEQFF
>TRBD1|TRBJ2-7|.|TRBV29-1
TGCAGCGTTGAGAAGGGGGCCACAGGGGGCGAGCAGTACTTC
CSVEKGATGGEQYF
>.|TRBJ1-4|.|TRBV27
TGTGCCAGCAGTTTTGCCGGGCGGGAAAATGAAAAACTGTTTTTT
CASSFAGRENEKLFF
>TRBD1|TRBJ1-2|.|TRBV19
TGTGCCAGTAGTACCGGGACAGAACTTCTCTATGGCTACACCTTC
CASSTGTELLYGYTF
>TRBD2|TRBJ2-3|.|TRBV3-1/TRBV3-2
TGTGCCAGCAGCCAAGGAGTGGCGGGGGGTAGCACAGATACGCAGTATTTT
CASSQGVAGGSTDTQYF
>TRBD1|TRBJ1-6|.|TRBV7-9
TGTGCCAGCAGCCCTCCCAGACAGGGAGATTCACCCCTCCACTTT
CASSPPRQGDSPLHF
>.|TRBJ1-3|.|TRBV19
TGTGCCAGTAGTATGGAAGCTTACAGATCCCCTGGAAACACCATATATTTT
CASSMEAYRSPGNTIYF
>.|TRBJ1-6|.|TRBV5-6
TGTGCCAGCAACCTAGGACAGCTCTATAATTCACCCCTCCACTTT
CASNLGQLYNSPLHF
>TRBD2|TRBJ2-5|.|TRBV2
TGTGCCAGCAGTGGCGAAACTAGCGGGGGCCCCGGGGAGACCCAGTACTTC
CASSGETSGGPGETQYF
>TRBD2|TRBJ2-1|.|TRBV10-3
TGTGCCATCAGTGAGCGGGGGCTAGCAGCGGGGGGACCGAGTGAGCAGTTCTTC
CAISERGLAAGGPSEQFF
>.|TRBJ2-7|.|TRBV5-4
TGTGCCAGCAGCTTGGTATGGGCCGGTAGGCACGAGCAGTACTTC
CASSLVWAGRHEQYF
>TRBD1|TRBJ2-1|.|TRBV6-6
TGTGCCAGCAGTTACTCCAGGGGGACCTACAATGAGCAGTTCTTC
CASSYSRGTYNEQFF
>.|TRBJ1-5|many|TRBV12-2
TGTGCAAGTCGCTTAGCGCTTGGTCACCCAAAAGAGAATCAGCCCCAGCATTTT
CASRLALGHPKENQPQHF
>TRBD1|TRBJ2-7|.|TRBV6-5
TGTGCCAGCGACACCTACAGGGGGTACGAGCAGTACTTC
CASDTYRGYEQYF
>TRBD2|TRBJ2-5|.|TRBV6-5
TGTGCCAGCAGTTACTCCTGGCGGGGGGGCCGAGAGACCCAGTACTTC
CASSYSWRGGRETQYF
>TRBD2|TRBJ2-1|.|TRBV19
TGTGCCAGTAGTATAACACTAGCGGGGGGACATGAGCAGTTCTTC
CASSITLAGGHEQFF
>.|TRBJ1-3|.|TRBV6-5
TGTGCCAGCAGTTACGGTGACAGCTCTGGAAACACCATATATTTT
CASSYGDSSGNTIYF
>.|TRBJ1-2|.|TRBV7-2
TGTGCCAGCAGCTTAGGCGGGATTAACTATGGCTACACCTTC
CASSLGGINYGYTF
>.|TRBJ2-1|.|TRBV7-2
TGTGCCAGCAGCCATAAAATTTCCTTGGGGGCGGGTGAGCAGTTCTTC
CASSHKISLGAGEQFF
>.|TRBJ1-6|.|TRBV5-4
TGTGCCAGCAGCTTGCGGGAGCCGATATATAATTCACCCCTCCACTTT
CASSLREPIYNSPLHF
>.|TRBJ2-7|few|TRBV23-1
TGCGCCAGCAGTCAATCGCTGCGTGAGGGCAGCTCCTACGAGCAGTACTTC
CASSQSLREGSSYEQYF
>TRBD1|TRBJ2-7|once|TRBV23-1
TGCGCCAGCAGTCAAGGGGAACCGGGACAGGGATACGAGCAGTACTTC
CASSQGEPGQGYEQYF
>.|TRBJ2-2|few|TRBV27
TGTGCCAGCGGTCCCCTACAGGGACAAGGGACCGGGGAGCTGTTTTTT
CASGPLQGQGTGELFF
>.|TRBJ2-7|.|TRBV2
TGTGCCAGCAGCCGGACAGTGCCCTCCTACGAGCAGTACTTC
CASSRTVPSYEQYF
>.|TRBJ1-6|few|TRBV30
TGTGCCTGGGATGGGACTGTAAATTCACCCCTCCACTTT
CAWDGTVNSPLHF
>TRBD2|TRBJ2-5|.|TRBV5-4
TGTGCCAGCAGCCCTACCGGGGGGGGCGAGACCCAGTACTTC
CASSPTGGGETQYF
>TRBD1|TRBJ2-1|few|TRBV11-3
TGTGCCAGCAGTTACACCTCCGGGACAGGGGGCAATGAGCAGTTCTTC
CASSYTSGTGGNEQFF
>TRBD1|TRBJ2-5|once|TRBV6-5
TGTGCCAGCAGCGCACACACAGGGGTCGGAGAGACCCAGTACTTC
CASSAHTGVGETQYF
>.|TRBJ1-5|.|TRBV9
TGTGCCAGCAGCGTAGTGGAGGGCGTCATAAGCAATCAGCCCCAGCATTTT
CASSVVEGVISNQPQHF
>TRBD1|TRBJ1-1|.|TRBV2
TGTGCCAGCACCATAGGACAGGGGGGAGCTGAAGCTTTCTTT
CASTIGQGGAEAFF
>.|TRBJ2-1|.|TRBV2
TGTGCCAGCCTAGGACAGGGACTAGCAGCTTACAATGAGCAGTTCTTC
CASLGQGLAAYNEQFF
>.|TRBJ2-5|.|TRBV4-2
TGTGCCAGCAGCCAAGGAGGGAGGGAGACCCAGTACTTC
CASSQGGRETQYF
>.|TRBJ1-1|few|TRBV6-6
TGTGCCAGCACCCCAACAGGGCCCACTGAAGCTTTCTTT
CASTPTGPTEAFF
>.|TRBJ1-2|many|TRBV7-9
TGTGCCAGCAGGAATACATCCAGGGACTGGGGGTATGGCTACACCTTC
CASRNTSRDWGYGYTF
>TRBD1|TRBJ2-7|few|TRBV5-1
TGCGCCAGCAGCTTGCTCATCGGGACAGGCGTCGAGGGGCAGTACTTC
CASSLLIGTGVEGQYF
>TRBD1|TRBJ1-5|.|TRBV6-4
TGTGCCACCTCCTCAGACAGGGGGTCCCAGCCCCAGCATTTT
CATSSDRGSQPQHF